This T cell receptor beta chain was identified during a study of T cell changes during pregnancy in multiple sclerosis (dated by TCRdb to the late 2010s). Broadly, across the study: The study examined how the T cell repertoire changed over the course of pregnancy in women with multiple sclerosis.

Worth noting for this clone: Its recognized antigen is unknown. No per-base quality is available; no much larger clone lies one base away.

Libraries were prepared through the immunoSEQ multiplex PCR assay. Imported from immuneACCESS, the table was reduced by TCRdb to in-frame sequences with V and J called. These copies leave out some clones; in studies compared against another copy, an unresolved V gene accounts for under half, and the cause of the remainder is not known. Across this sample there are around 35,000 clones, with about nine tenths seen only once. Of the sample, around a tenth is held by the ten largest clones. The germline V gene gives CDR1 as SGDLS and CDR2 as YYNGEE. Spanning cysteine to phenylalanine, the CDR3 consists of 15 amino acids. The sequence is cut down to CDR3 DNA, 45 bases in frame from base 1. V trim: 2 bases; J trim: 4 bases; unmatched bases: 0.

The starting material was CD8+ T cells from peripheral blood mononuclear cells, obtained before pregnancy. The TCR sequence derives from a female donor with multiple sclerosis, enrolled in a pregnancy study. The chain joins TRBV9 to TRBJ2-3; TRBD2 lines up with 14 middle nucleotides. The CDR3 reads CASSVTSGGADTQYF. Read as DNA, the sequence is TGTGCCAGCAGCGTGACTAGCGGGGGGGCAGATACGCAGTATTTT.